This T cell receptor beta chain was sequenced for a study of shared clonotypes between healthy human individuals. This CDR3 has 14 residues. Germline-derived CDR1 and CDR2 are MDHEN and SYDVKM. V gave up 7 bases and J gave up 3 bases; unmatched junction bases: 8. Assay used: immunoSEQ multiplex PCR; TCRdb lists only in-frame clones, some missing. The sample holds around 510,000 clones; around 81% are singletons and the top ten take around 12%. Sample: PBMCs. V usage is TRBV28 and J usage is TRBJ1-2, with 7 nucleotides matching TRBD1. The receptor was derived from a woman in her thirties or forties in good health. Some clones in this sample may be carry-over from other donors' samples. CDR3 in DNA: TGTGCCAGCACTCAGGGGGTGCTAGACTATGGCTACACCTTC. Translation gives CASTQGVLDYGYTF.